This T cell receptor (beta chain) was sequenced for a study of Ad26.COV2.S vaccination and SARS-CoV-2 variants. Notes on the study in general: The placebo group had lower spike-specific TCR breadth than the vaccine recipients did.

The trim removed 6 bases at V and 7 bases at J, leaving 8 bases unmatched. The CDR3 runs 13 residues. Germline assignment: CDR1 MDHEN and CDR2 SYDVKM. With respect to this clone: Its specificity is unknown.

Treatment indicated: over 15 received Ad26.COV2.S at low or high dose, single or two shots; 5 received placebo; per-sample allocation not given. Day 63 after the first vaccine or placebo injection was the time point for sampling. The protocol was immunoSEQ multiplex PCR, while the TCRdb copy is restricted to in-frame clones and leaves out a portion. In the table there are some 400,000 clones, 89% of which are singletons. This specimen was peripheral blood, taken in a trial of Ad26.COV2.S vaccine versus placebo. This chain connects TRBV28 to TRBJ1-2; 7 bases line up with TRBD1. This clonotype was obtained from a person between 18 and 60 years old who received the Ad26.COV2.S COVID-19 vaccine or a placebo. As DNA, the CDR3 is TGTGCCAGCAGATTGACAGGGCAGACTGGCTACACCTTC. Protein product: CASRLTGQTGYTF.